This TCR beta chain was sequenced during a study of control samples from healthy donors and cancer patients. V was trimmed by 2 bases and J by 1 base, leaving 5 bases between them. This CDR3 contains 13 residues. The germline CDR1 and CDR2 sequences are SGHVS and FNYEAQ. This clone is termed medium-sized. Assay: immunoSEQ multiplex PCR; the TCRdb copy retains only in-frame clones and omits some. The repertoire holds tens of thousands of clones, over 80% seen once, with 15% to 19% in the top ten. The rearrangement links TRBV7-6 to TRBJ1-1; no clear D. The receptor was isolated from a man aged 55 to 69 in good health. Sequences were obtained from blood. Written as DNA, the CDR3 is TGTGCCAGCAGCTTATGGGGGAACACTGAAGCTTTCTTT. Translation: CASSLWGNTEAFF.